This TCR beta chain was identified in a study of shared clonotypes between healthy human individuals. CD45RO-negative cells were positively selected for CCR7, leaving out terminally differentiated effector memory CD45RA+ cells. Generated by immunoSEQ multiplex PCR, the TCRdb table keeps only in-frame clones and is missing some. The sample lists about 820,000 clones, almost 95% occurring once. The V end lost 2 bases, the J end lost 9 bases, and 17 bases lay between the germline ends. The CDR3 extends over 15 amino acids. Germline V lookup: CDR1 SGHTA, CDR2 FQGNSA. V is TRBV7-2 and J is TRBJ2-1, with D perhaps assigned TRBD1 or TRBD2 (6 bases each). Sequencing used naive CD8+ T cells sorted from blood. The sequence came from a man aged 30 to 39 in good health. CDR3 coding DNA: TGTGCCAGCAGCTTACCACTGGGGGCGGGGACTGAGCAGTTCTTC. This encodes CASSLPLGAGTEQFF.